This is a list of T cell receptor beta chains from one sample in a study of cytomegalovirus exposure and HLA in healthy donors. Clones were sequenced by immunoSEQ multiplex PCR, and TCRdb holds only the in-frame ones, with some missing. The table records some 200,000 clones, roughly 85% of them present only once. The sequencing sample was made of PBMCs. These receptors all come from a young woman in good health and CMV-seronegative. CDR3s include the opening cysteine and the closing phenylalanine or tryptophan. Fields, in order: V gene, J gene, clone size, D gene, CDR3 protein, CDR3 DNA. A D gene is named only where the DNA matches it firmly. Only part of the rows carry a size: once, few, many, or a class if the clone is expanded.

v_call: TRBV4-2
j_call: TRBJ2-3
clone_size: NA
d_call: NA
cdr3_aa: CARSPKQAGGQIGDTQYF
cdr3_nt: TGTGCCCGCAGCCCAAAACAAGCCGGTGGGCAAATTGGAGATACGCAGTATTTT

v_call: TRBV14
j_call: TRBJ1-1
clone_size: NA
d_call: NA
cdr3_aa: CASSQDTAGGPFF
cdr3_nt: TGTGCCAGCAGCCAAGATACAGCCGGGGGGCCTTTCTTT

v_call: TRBV10-3
j_call: TRBJ1-5
clone_size: NA
d_call: TRBD1
cdr3_aa: CAISPGQDNQPQHF
cdr3_nt: TGTGCCATCAGTCCGGGACAGGACAATCAGCCCCAGCATTTT

v_call: TRBV5-1
j_call: TRBJ1-1
clone_size: once
d_call: TRBD1
cdr3_aa: CASSLAWTGNTEAFF
cdr3_nt: TGCGCCAGCAGCTTGGCGTGGACAGGGAACACTGAAGCTTTCTTT

v_call: TRBV29-1
j_call: TRBJ2-2
clone_size: NA
d_call: TRBD1
cdr3_aa: CSVEVQGAYTGELFF
cdr3_nt: TGCAGCGTTGAAGTGCAGGGGGCTTACACCGGGGAGCTGTTTTTT

v_call: TRBV29-1
j_call: TRBJ2-7
clone_size: once
d_call: TRBD2
cdr3_aa: CSVRTSGSYEQYF
cdr3_nt: TGCAGCGTTAGGACTAGCGGGAGTTACGAGCAGTACTTC

v_call: TRBV7-9
j_call: TRBJ2-5
clone_size: NA
d_call: NA
cdr3_aa: CASSLTWQGPKQETQYF
cdr3_nt: TGTGCCAGCAGCCTAACTTGGCAGGGCCCCAAACAAGAGACCCAGTACTTC

v_call: TRBV14
j_call: TRBJ2-1
clone_size: once
d_call: NA
cdr3_aa: CASSSPTNEQFF
cdr3_nt: TGTGCCAGCAGCTCCCCTACGAATGAGCAGTTCTTC

v_call: TRBV9
j_call: TRBJ2-1
clone_size: NA
d_call: NA
cdr3_aa: CASSLNSGPYNEQFF
cdr3_nt: TGTGCCAGCAGCCTCAATAGCGGCCCATACAATGAGCAGTTCTTC

v_call: TRBV29-1
j_call: TRBJ2-1
clone_size: NA
d_call: TRBD2
cdr3_aa: CSVEVSGTSGIVAYNEQFF
cdr3_nt: TGCAGCGTTGAAGTCTCCGGGACTAGCGGGATAGTCGCCTACAATGAGCAGTTCTTC

v_call: TRBV4-1
j_call: TRBJ2-3
clone_size: NA
d_call: TRBD2
cdr3_aa: CASSQLAGEATDTQYF
cdr3_nt: TGCGCCAGCAGTCAACTAGCGGGAGAGGCCACAGATACGCAGTATTTT

v_call: TRBV15
j_call: TRBJ2-5
clone_size: NA
d_call: TRBD2
cdr3_aa: CATSRAGGMETQYF
cdr3_nt: TGTGCCACCAGCAGAGCCGGGGGGATGGAGACCCAGTACTTC

v_call: TRBV7-9
j_call: TRBJ2-3
clone_size: NA
d_call: TRBD2
cdr3_aa: CASSRANREGHTDTQYF
cdr3_nt: TGTGCCAGCAGCCGGGCGAATCGGGAGGGTCACACAGATACGCAGTATTTT

v_call: TRBV5-1
j_call: TRBJ2-1
clone_size: NA
d_call: NA
cdr3_aa: CASSNNNRVLSYNEQFF
cdr3_nt: TGCGCCAGCAGTAACAACAATCGGGTTCTATCCTACAATGAGCAGTTCTTC

v_call: TRBV28
j_call: TRBJ2-5
clone_size: NA
d_call: NA
cdr3_aa: CASNRQGRRETQYF
cdr3_nt: TGTGCCAGCAACAGGCAGGGAAGAAGGGAGACCCAGTACTTC

v_call: TRBV4-3
j_call: TRBJ1-5
clone_size: few
d_call: NA
cdr3_aa: CASSQEHNQPQHF
cdr3_nt: TGCGCCAGCAGCCAGGAGCATAATCAGCCCCAGCATTTT

v_call: TRBV2
j_call: TRBJ2-1
clone_size: NA
d_call: TRBD1
cdr3_aa: CASSEDRGSYNEQFF
cdr3_nt: TGTGCCAGCAGTGAAGACAGGGGATCCTACAATGAGCAGTTCTTC

v_call: TRBV4-1
j_call: TRBJ1-6
clone_size: NA
d_call: TRBD1
cdr3_aa: CASRPGTGFSPLHF
cdr3_nt: TGCGCCAGCCGCCCCGGGACAGGGTTTTCACCCCTCCACTTT